The T cell receptor beta chain under discussion was sequenced for a study of blood T cell repertoires in COVID-19. Looking at the study overall: COVID-19 samples, acute and convalescent, were from the United States, Italy and Spain. T cells, B-cell-depleted T cells, or PBMCs supplied cDNA or gDNA.

This clone appeared a few times. Trimming left V 3 bases short and J 7 bases short, with 10 bases between. The V gene's germline CDR1 is SEHNR and CDR2 FQNEAQ (reference sequence). This CDR3 is built from 13 residues. Under the authors' procedure: The assay estimated nucleated cells by amplifying reference gene primers. Only in-frame clones appear in the TCRdb table, and some are missing; sequencing was by immunoSEQ multiplex PCR. V and J calls and clone size are as listed in that table; D and trimming were resolved from the DNA. The sample consists of some 130,000 clones, 85% of them appearing once. The sequenced sample was peripheral blood. The sequence was obtained from a man of 80 years or more with acute or convalescent COVID-19. The chain recombines TRBV7-9 with TRBJ1-5; D perhaps matches TRBD1 (5 bases). CDR3 nucleotide sequence: TGTGCCAGCAGCTTTACGGGGGACCAGCCCCAGCATTTT. This sequence encodes CASSFTGDQPQHF.